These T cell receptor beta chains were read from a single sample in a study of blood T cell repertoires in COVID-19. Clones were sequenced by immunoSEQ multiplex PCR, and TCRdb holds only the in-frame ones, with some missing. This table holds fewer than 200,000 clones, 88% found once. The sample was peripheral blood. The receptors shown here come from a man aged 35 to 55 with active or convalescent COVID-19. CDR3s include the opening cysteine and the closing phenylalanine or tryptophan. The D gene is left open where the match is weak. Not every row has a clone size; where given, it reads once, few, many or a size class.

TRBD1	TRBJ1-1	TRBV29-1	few	TGCAGCGCCGGACAGGGGCAGACTGAAGCTTTCTTT	CSAGQGQTEAFF
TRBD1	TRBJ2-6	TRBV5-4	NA	TGTGCCAGCAGCCCAGGGGGAACTGGGGCCAACGTCCTGACTTTC	CASSPGGTGANVLTF
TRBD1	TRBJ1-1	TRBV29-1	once	TGCAGCGTCGTCGGAAACTCAGGGGGAAGTTACGCTTTCTTT	CSVVGNSGGSYAFF
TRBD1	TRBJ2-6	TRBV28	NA	TGTGCCAGCAGTTCGGTTAGGACAGGACCGAGCTCTGGGGCCAACGTCCTGACTTTC	CASSSVRTGPSSGANVLTF
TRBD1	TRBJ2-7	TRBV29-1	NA	TGCAGCGCGGGGACAGGTACCTACGAGCAGTACTTC	CSAGTGTYEQYF
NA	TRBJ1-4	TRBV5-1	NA	TGCGCCAGCAGCTTCGAAGGGAGGGCAGCTAATGAAAAACTGTTTTTT	CASSFEGRAANEKLFF
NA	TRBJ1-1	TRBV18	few	TGTGCCAGCTCCGGAGGCGGAGTGCTCGTCGGTGAAGCTTTCTTT	CASSGGGVLVGEAFF
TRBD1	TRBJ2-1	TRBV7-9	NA	TGTGCCAGCAGCCGCAACAGGGGGTCCTACAATGAGCAGTTCTTC	CASSRNRGSYNEQFF
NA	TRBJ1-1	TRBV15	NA	TGTGCCACCAGCAGACCCAGGGTGAACACTGAAGCTTTCTTT	CATSRPRVNTEAFF
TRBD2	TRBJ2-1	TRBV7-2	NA	TGTGCCAGCAGCTGGACCCCTAGCGGGAGCTCCTACAATGAGCAGTTCTTC	CASSWTPSGSSYNEQFF
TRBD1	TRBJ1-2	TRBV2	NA	TGTGCCAGCAGTAGTACCGGGGGACAGGGATATGGCTACACCTTC	CASSSTGGQGYGYTF
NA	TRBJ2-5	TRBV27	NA	TGTGCCAGCAGTTTAACAGGGTTTCTAACCCAGTACTTC	CASSLTGFLTQYF
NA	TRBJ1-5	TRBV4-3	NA	TGCGCCAGCAGCCAAGAGGCAGGAGGTCAGCCCCAGCATTTT	CASSQEAGGQPQHF
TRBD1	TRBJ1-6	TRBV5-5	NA	TGTGCCAGCAGCTTGGTTGCAGGGGGAAATTCACCCCTCCACTTT	CASSLVAGGNSPLHF
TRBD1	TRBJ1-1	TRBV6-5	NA	TGTGCCAGCACACCGACAGGGACAAACACTGAAGCTTTCTTT	CASTPTGTNTEAFF
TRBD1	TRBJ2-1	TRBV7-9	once	TGTGCCAGCAGCGACAGAGGCGGGGACAGGGGTTACAATGAGCAGTTCTTC	CASSDRGGDRGYNEQFF
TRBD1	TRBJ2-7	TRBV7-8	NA	TGTGCCAGCAGCTTGACAGGGACCACGTACGAGCAGTACTTC	CASSLTGTTYEQYF
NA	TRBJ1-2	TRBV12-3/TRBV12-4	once	TGTGCCAGCAGTGCGGACAGCTATGGCTACACCTTC	CASSADSYGYTF
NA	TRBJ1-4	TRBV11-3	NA	TGTGCCAGCAGCTTAGGGGCAGGGAAATTCGCAACTAATGAAAAACTGTTTTTT	CASSLGAGKFATNEKLFF
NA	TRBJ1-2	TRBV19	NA	TGTGCCAGTGCATCGAACCGGGATCATGGCTACACCTTC	CASASNRDHGYTF
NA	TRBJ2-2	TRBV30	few	TGTGCCTGGACTCTTCTGGGCGCGAACACCGGGGAGCTGTTTTTT	CAWTLLGANTGELFF
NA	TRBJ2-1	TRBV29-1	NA	TGCAGCGTTGAAGAGAGGGAGCAGTTCTTC	CSVEEREQFF
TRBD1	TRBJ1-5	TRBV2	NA	TGTGCCAGCAGTGGAGGGGGCTGGCAATATAGCAATCAGCCCCAGCATTTT	CASSGGGWQYSNQPQHF
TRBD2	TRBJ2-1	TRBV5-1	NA	TGCGCCAGCAGCGTGGTTGGACTAGCTGGGTACAATGAGCAGTTCTTC	CASSVVGLAGYNEQFF
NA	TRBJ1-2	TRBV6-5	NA	TGTGCCAGCAGACGTCAGGCTCCTAACTATGGCTACACCTTC	CASRRQAPNYGYTF
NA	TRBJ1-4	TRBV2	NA	TGTGCCAGCAGTCTCACAGGGTTAACTAATGAAAAACTGTTTTTT	CASSLTGLTNEKLFF
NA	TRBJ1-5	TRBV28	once	TGTGCCAGCAGTTTATACGACCCCCGGGAGTTCCAGCCCCAGCATTTT	CASSLYDPREFQPQHF
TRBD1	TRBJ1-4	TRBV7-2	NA	TGTGCCAGCAGCTCTGAACAGGGGTGGCCTAATGAAAAACTGTTTTTT	CASSSEQGWPNEKLFF
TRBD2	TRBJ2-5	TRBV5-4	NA	TGTGCCAGCAGCTTGGCAGTTAGGGGGAGCGGGGGGGCTTCAGAGACCCAGTACTTC	CASSLAVRGSGGASETQYF
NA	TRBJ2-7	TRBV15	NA	TGTGCCACCAGCAGAGAAGTGATACAGTTGACCTCCTACGAGCAGTACTTC	CATSREVIQLTSYEQYF
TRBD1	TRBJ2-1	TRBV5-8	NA	TGTGCCAGCAGCCCTACCGGTCGACAGGGTACGGATGAGCAGTTCTTC	CASSPTGRQGTDEQFF
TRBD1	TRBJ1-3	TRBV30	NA	TGTGCCTGGGGACAGGGGATCTCTGGAAACACCATATATTTT	CAWGQGISGNTIYF
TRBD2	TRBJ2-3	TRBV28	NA	TGTGCCAGCGGGACCATGACTAGCGGGTACACAGATACGCAGTATTTT	CASGTMTSGYTDTQYF
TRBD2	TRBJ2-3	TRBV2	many	TGTGCCAGCACCTCCACAACTAGCGTTAGCACAGATACGCAGTATTTT	CASTSTTSVSTDTQYF
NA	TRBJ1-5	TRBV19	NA	TGTGCCAGTAGTATCTCGGGTTCAGTCCAGCCCCAGCATTTT	CASSISGSVQPQHF
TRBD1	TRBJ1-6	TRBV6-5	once	TGTGCCAGCACCGGGACAGGGGGCGATTCACCCCTCCACTTT	CASTGTGGDSPLHF
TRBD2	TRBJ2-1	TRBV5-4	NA	TGTGCCAGCAGCTTGAGCGGGGAAGCCTACAATGAGCAGTTCTTC	CASSLSGEAYNEQFF
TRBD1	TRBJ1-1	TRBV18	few	TGTGCCAGCTCACCAAGGGACAGAACCCAAGCTTTCTTT	CASSPRDRTQAFF
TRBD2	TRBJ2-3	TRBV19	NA	TGTGCCAGTAGTATATTTGGCCTAGCGGGGAGCACAGATACGCAGTATTTT	CASSIFGLAGSTDTQYF
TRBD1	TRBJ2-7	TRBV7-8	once	TGTGCCAGCAGCTTAGTTTCTAGGGGGCCTTACTACGAGCAGTACTTC	CASSLVSRGPYYEQYF
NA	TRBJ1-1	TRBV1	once	TGCACCAGCAGCCATGGCCACGGGGTACGGGGTAAAGCTTTCTTT	CTSSHGHGVRGKAFF
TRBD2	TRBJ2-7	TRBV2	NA	TGTGCCCCCCGGGGGGGCTACGAGCAGTACTTC	CAPRGGYEQYF
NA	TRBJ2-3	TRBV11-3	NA	TGTGCCAGCAGCTTAGCACGGTTGGTTGCCACGCAGTATTTT	CASSLARLVATQYF
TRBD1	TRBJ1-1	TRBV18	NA	TGTGCCAGCTCACCAGTCGGGACAGGGAACACTGAAGCTTTCTTT	CASSPVGTGNTEAFF
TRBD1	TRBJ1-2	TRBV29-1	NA	TGCAGCGTTGAAGCCCTGACGACAGGGGGCAGGTATGGCTACACCTTC	CSVEALTTGGRYGYTF